Following are 19 T cell receptor beta chains from one sample sequenced in a study of T cells in narcolepsy. The table came from immunoSEQ multiplex PCR; TCRdb's copy has only in-frame clones and leaves some out. The table shows about 40,000 clones, with approximately 88% occurring only once. Sequenced input: CD45RA- memory CD4+ T cells from PBMCs. All receptors come from a human donor with narcolepsy.

The chain carries TRBV5-1 and TRBJ2-3, with 7 bases lining up with TRBD2. The germline V gene encodes CDR1 SGHRS and CDR2 YFSETQ. The V and J ends lost 1 base and 1 base, in that order; junction bases with no gene match: 3. The CDR3 loop spans 15 amino acids. This chain's CDR3 is CASSLTAGGTDTQYF. DNA for the CDR3: TGCGCCAGCAGCTTGACTGCGGGGGGCACAGATACGCAGTATTTT.

This clone was counted between two and nine times. In DNA, the CDR3 is TGTGCCAGCAGCTTAGCGGCAGGGACACCTTCACCCCTCCACTTT. This codes for CASSLAAGTPSPLHF. The chain is built from TRBV7-9 and TRBJ1-6; tentatively, D is TRBD1 (6 bases). Germline V gene sequence: CDR1 SEHNR, CDR2 FQNEAQ (reference sequence). The CDR3 covers 15 residues. The V and J ends lost 0 bases and 9 bases respectively, with 12 bases between them. Filled out from reference TRBV7-9 and TRBJ1-6, the complete variable domain reads DTGVSQNPRHKITKRGQNVTFRCDPISEHNRLYWYRQTLGQGPEFLTYFQNEAQLEKSRLLSDRFSAERPKGSFSTLEIQRTEQGDSAMYLCASSLAAGTPSPLHFGNGTRLTVT.

CDR3 nucleotide sequence: TGTGCCAGCGAGACAGGGGACAACTATGGCTACACCTTC. This translates into CASETGDNYGYTF. The J gene is TRBJ1-2, the V gene TRBV6-1; 8 bases map to TRBD1. CDR3 length: 13 residues. The germline V gene encodes CDR1 MNHNS and CDR2 SASEGT. V lost 8 bases, J lost 2 bases, and 4 bases stayed unmatched.

V gene TRBV11-3 combines with J gene TRBJ2-7, with 12 bases identical to TRBD2. The V gene end was trimmed by 5 bases and the J gene end by 1 base; junction bases not matched to a gene: 3. CDR1 SGHNT and CDR2 YENEEA come from the germline V gene. CDR3 length equals 15 residues. For the CDR3, the DNA is TGTGCCAGCAGCCCCGGGACTAGCGGGTCCTACGAGCAGTACTTC. Amino acids: CASSPGTSGSYEQYF.

This chain links TRBV30 with TRBJ1-1; tentative D call: TRBD1 (6 bases). V was clipped by 4 bases and J by 0 bases, with 9 bases between them. CDR3 length: 13 amino acids. Germline CDR1 and CDR2: GTSNPN and SVGIG (reference sequence). CDR3 protein: CAWKGEMNTEAFF. For the CDR3, the DNA is TGTGCCTGGAAGGGGGAGATGAACACTGAAGCTTTCTTT.

The rearrangement joins TRBV4-3 to TRBJ1-2; 10 positions match TRBD1. V was clipped by 4 bases and J by 8 bases; unmatched bases: 10. The CDR3 has 15 residues. The V gene's germline CDR1 is LGHNA and CDR2 YSLEER. The CDR3 loop is CASSRETGGWEGYTF. The CDR3 nucleotides are TGCGCCAGCAGCCGAGAGACAGGGGGCTGGGAGGGCTACACCTTC.

The chain is built from TRBV4-3 and TRBJ2-7; the D gene could be TRBD1 or TRBD2 (6 bases each). Trimming left V 1 base short and J 6 bases short, with 13 bases between. This CDR3 has 14 amino acids. CDR1 and CDR2 (germline): LGHNA, YSLEER. CDR3: CASSQVGGMGEQYF. The CDR3 coding sequence is TGCGCCAGCAGCCAAGTCGGGGGCATGGGCGAGCAGTACTTC.

This clone turned up a few times. The chain carries TRBV6-5 and TRBJ2-7, with 8 positions matching TRBD2. Germline-derived CDR1 and CDR2 are MNHEY and SVGAGI. The CDR3 contains 14 residues. J lost 11 bases, V lost 6 bases, and 15 bases had no gene match. CDR3 in amino acids: CASSRGLAGPLEYF. The CDR3 bases are TGTGCCAGCAGCCGGGGGCTAGCGGGCCCTCTGGAGTACTTC.

The chain recombines TRBV7-8 with TRBJ1-2, with D unresolved. Germline V gene data show CDR1 as SGHVS and CDR2 as FQNEAQ. V was pared by 5 bases and J by 8 bases, with 15 bases between. The CDR3 has 13 residues. DNA of the CDR3: TGTGCCAGCAGCCTAAGCCGCCGGAGAGGCTACACCTTC. It specifies CASSLSRRRGYTF. Drawing the rest from reference TRBV7-8 and TRBJ1-2, the complete variable domain is GAGVSQSPRYKVAKRGQDVALRCDPISGHVSLFWYQQALGQGPEFLTYFQNEAQLDKSGLPSDRFFAERPEGSVSTLKIQRTQQEDSAVYLCASSLSRRRGYTFGSGTRLTVV.

This clone was seen once. This chain joins TRBV19 and TRBJ1-5; 12 bases line up with TRBD1. Trimming removed 4 bases from V and 6 bases from J; junction bases left unmatched: 7. This CDR3 has 16 residues. Germline lookup yields CDR1 LNHDA and CDR2 SQIVND (reference sequence). The chain's CDR3 is CASSRPGQGARQPQHF. CDR3 in DNA: TGTGCCAGTAGTAGGCCGGGACAGGGGGCTCGTCAGCCCCAGCATTTT.

This sequence joins TRBV7-9 and TRBJ2-1; D is perhaps TRBD2 (5 bases). This CDR3 contains 16 residues. The V gene's germline CDR1 is SEHNR and CDR2 FQNEAQ (reference sequence). Trimming took off 5 bases at V and 3 bases at J, with 17 bases between the two ends. CDR3 sequence (DNA): TGTGCCAGCAGCCTGTCCGCGGGCGTGGGCTACAATGAGCAGTTCTTC. It is translated as CASSLSAGVGYNEQFF.

This rearrangement joins TRBV30 to TRBJ1-6, with D possibly being TRBD1 (5 bases). The CDR3 totals 15 residues. The germline CDR1 and CDR2 sequences are GTSNPN and SVGIG (reference sequence). Trimming removed 3 bases from V and 7 bases from J, with 16 bases in between. CDR3: CAWSRGSRTNSPLHF. In DNA form, the CDR3 reads TGTGCCTGGAGCCGGGGGTCAAGGACGAATTCACCCCTCCACTTT.

This clone has just one count. V and J are TRBV19 and TRBJ2-1, with D maybe TRBD2 (5 bases). CDR3 length equals 16 residues. Germline CDR1 is LNHDA and CDR2 is SQIVND (reference sequence). V was shortened by 3 bases and J by 4 bases, with 16 bases between the two germline ends. The CDR3 is CASSIGSSRLYNEQFF. The CDR3 nucleotides read TGTGCCAGTAGTATTGGGTCTAGCCGGCTTTACAATGAGCAGTTCTTC.

The chain carries TRBV5-8 and TRBJ1-1; D may be TRBD1 (5 bases). The CDR3 contains 15 residues. V lost 1 base and J lost 5, with 15 bases in between. Germline-derived CDR1 and CDR2 are SGHTS and YDEGEE. The CDR3 nucleotides are TGTGCCAGCAGCTTGATGGTCGGGGCGAGGACTGAAGCTTTCTTT. Encoded protein: CASSLMVGARTEAFF.

The chain uses TRBV29-1 and TRBJ1-1; D may be TRBD1 (6 bases). CDR1 is SQVTM, CDR2 ANQGSEA, per germline. This CDR3 is built from 13 residues. Trimming removed 6 bases at V and 3 bases at J, with 14 bases between. CDR3 amino acids: CSVAGTFDTEAFF. The CDR3 nucleotides read TGCAGCGTCGCGGGGACATTTGACACTGAAGCTTTCTTT.

The chain combines TRBV7-8 with TRBJ1-5; D ambiguous. There are 13 residues in the CDR3. Germline CDR1 and CDR2: SGHVS and FQNEAQ. V lost 1 base to trimming and J lost 6 bases, with 7 bases between them. The chain's CDR3 is CASSLDQVQPQHF. The CDR3 DNA sequence: TGTGCCAGCAGCTTAGACCAAGTTCAGCCCCAGCATTTT. The full variable domain, completed using reference TRBV7-8 and TRBJ1-5, is GAGVSQSPRYKVAKRGQDVALRCDPISGHVSLFWYQQALGQGPEFLTYFQNEAQLDKSGLPSDRFFAERPEGSVSTLKIQRTQQEDSAVYLCASSLDQVQPQHFGDGTRLSIL.

V and J are TRBV5-4 and TRBJ1-1; the match to TRBD1 covers 7 bases. Germline trimming cut 3 bases from V and 9 bases from J; bases unmatched to any gene: 5. The CDR3 has 12 amino acids. Germline V gene data show CDR1 as SGHNT and CDR2 as YYREEE (reference sequence). DNA for the CDR3: TGTGCCAGCAGCTCCGGGACAGCTCAAGCTTTCTTT. Translating it yields CASSSGTAQAFF.

The rearrangement uses TRBV6-5 and TRBJ2-1; 7 positions match TRBD1. CDR3 length equals 14 residues. Germline loops: CDR1 MNHEY, CDR2 SVGAGI. V lost 6 bases to trimming and J lost 5 bases; unmatched junction nucleotides: 7. The CDR3, as DNA: TGTGCCAGCAGCCGACAGGGTCAGGACAATGAGCAGTTCTTC. The encoded protein is CASSRQGQDNEQFF.

The chain uses TRBV2 and TRBJ1-2; 9 bases are a match to TRBD1. The V gene's germline CDR1 is SNHLY and CDR2 FYNNEI. CDR3 length equals 15 residues. V lost 6 bases to trimming and J lost 7 bases; unmatched junction nucleotides: 12. CDR3 DNA: TGTGCCAGCAGCCCGAACCGACAGGGGGTTTCTGGCTACACCTTC. Its translation is CASSPNRQGVSGYTF. Filled out from reference TRBV2 and TRBJ1-2, the complete variable domain reads EPEVTQTPSHQVTQMGQEVILRCVPISNHLYFYWYRQILGQKVEFLVSFYNNEISEKSEIFDDQFSVERPDGSNFTLKIRSTKLEDSAMYFCASSPNRQGVSGYTFGSGTRLTVV.